Listed here is a single T cell receptor beta chain. The source of the sample is a study of blood T cells in healthy people across ages. Alongside a J-beta primer mix, a sample-barcoded 5' primer served in a second PCR lasting roughly 6 to 11 cycles. TCRdb recomputed calls from the 5' RACE reads with MiXCR, one row per CDR3 protein. This sample yields fewer than 1.5 million distinct CDR3 sequences, of which around 42% are seen a single time; 7% to 9.5% belongs to the top ten. What was sequenced was blood. The receptor was isolated from a woman between 18 and 29 years old in good health.

The CDR3 loop is CASSLMGVGNQPQHF. In nucleotides, the CDR3 is TGTGCCAGCAGCCTAATGGGGGTTGGAAATCAGCCCCAGCATTTT. This chain uses TRBV12-3 or TRBV12-4 with TRBJ1-5; D is possibly TRBD1 (5 bases). CDR3 length equals 15 residues. V was cut by 6 bases and J by 4 bases, with 16 bases left in between.